This T cell receptor (beta chain) was recovered during a study of molecular identifiers for immune sequencing clone quantification. The sample holds many counts of this clonotype. What it recognizes is unknown. TCRdb processed the PCR reads anew with MiXCR; each CDR3 protein has one entry. The sample shows nearly 650,000 distinct CDR3 sequences, 25% of them seen only once. For naive CD8 T cells, sorting used the CD8+CD4-CCR7+CD45RA+ phenotype. Study-wide points: Jurkat TCR RNA from one cell was spiked into approximately 930,000 naive cells, and it was reportedly detectable there.

Specimen: naive CD8+ T cells from blood, with Jurkat cell RNA spiked in. Indicated subset: FACS-sorted CD8+CD4-CCR7+CD45RA+ naive T cells. The TCR sequence derives from a human donor in good health. Some libraries in this study had Jurkat cell RNA spiked in.

CDR3 sequence reads: CASSPRQGPYEQYF. The CDR3, as DNA: TGTGCCAGCAGTCCCCGACAGGGCCCCTACGAGCAGTACTTC. The chain carries TRBV28 and TRBJ2-7; 7 bases align to TRBD1. V was clipped by 5 bases and J by 2 bases; unmatched bases: 6. CDR3 length: 14 amino acids. CDR1 and CDR2 (germline): MDHEN, SYDVKM.